This T cell receptor beta chain was observed in a study of blood T cell repertoires in COVID-19. The wider study: Samples taken during acute and convalescent COVID-19 were collected in the United States, Italy and Spain. T cells, B-cell-depleted T cells, or PBMCs supplied cDNA or gDNA.

CDR1 is SEHNR and CDR2 is FQNEAQ in the germline V gene (reference sequence). The V and J ends lost 5 bases and 4 bases, in that order; junction bases with no gene match: 6. This CDR3 has 15 residues. Authors' methods: Scientists estimated how many nucleated cells there were by amplifying reference gene primers. Assay: immunoSEQ multiplex PCR; the TCRdb copy retains only in-frame clones and omits some. The DNA gave D and trimming, while V, J and clone size come from that table. The sample lists roughly 300,000 clones, roughly 80% seen once, with around 10% in the top ten. V gene TRBV7-9 combines with J gene TRBJ2-1, with 9 positions matching TRBD2. Sequencing used peripheral blood. This TCR came from a woman aged 50 to 60 who had recovered from COVID-19. CDR3 DNA sequence: TGTGCCAGCAGCACACTAGCGGGTCCATACAATGAGCAGTTCTTC. Translated: CASSTLAGPYNEQFF.